The 19 T cell receptor beta chains given below trace back to one sample, sequenced in a study of blood T cell repertoires in COVID-19. This table comes from immunoSEQ multiplex PCR, and its TCRdb copy is limited to in-frame clones, with some not included. The sample records roughly 100,000 clones, about 88% being singletons. Material: peripheral blood. Source of these receptors: a man aged 50 to 59 with active or convalescent COVID-19.

The rearrangement joins TRBV24-1 to TRBJ2-3, with 7 bases that match TRBD2. Trimming took 6 bases from V and 0 from J; bases not matched to a gene: 17. Germline V gives CDR1 KGHDR, CDR2 SFDVKD. The CDR3 runs 19 residues. CDR3 nucleotides: TGTGCCACCAGTAAAAGGGGAGTTGGCAGCGGGGCTAGCACAGATACGCAGTATTTT. Translated, it gives CATSKRGVGSGASTDTQYF.

V gene TRBV19 combines with J gene TRBJ1-5; D is perhaps TRBD1 (5 bases). Trimming stripped 5 bases from V and 4 bases from J, with 15 bases between. This CDR3 is built from 15 residues. CDR1 and CDR2 from the germline V gene are LNHDA and SQIVND (reference sequence). The CDR3 loop reads CASSSYSPGNQPQHF. The CDR3 DNA reads TGTGCCAGTAGTTCTTATTCTCCAGGGAATCAGCCCCAGCATTTT.

This rearrangement joins TRBV28 to TRBJ1-1; D gene ambiguous. Germline V gives CDR1 MDHEN, CDR2 SYDVKM. Trimming removed 7 bases at V and 4 bases at J, with 10 bases between. The CDR3 contains 12 residues. The CDR3 loop is CASTETPTEAFF. The CDR3 bases are TGTGCCAGCACTGAGACTCCCACTGAAGCTTTCTTT.

The J gene is TRBJ1-5, the V gene TRBV10-3; a weak D match, TRBD1 (6 bases). From germline, CDR1 is ENHRY and CDR2 SYGVKD. There are 14 residues in the CDR3. Trimming removed 10 bases at V and 0 bases at J, with 13 bases between. The CDR3 here is CATRTANSNQPQHF. CDR3 DNA: TGTGCCACGCGGACAGCAAATAGCAATCAGCCCCAGCATTTT.

The CDR3 sequence: CASSVATGQETQYF. The CDR3 coding sequence is TGTGCCAGCAGCGTAGCAACAGGACAAGAGACCCAGTACTTC. This chain joins TRBV9 and TRBJ2-5; a weak D match, TRBD1 (5 bases). Looked up from germline, CDR1 is SGDLS and CDR2 is YYNGEE. V was clipped by 0 bases and J by 2 bases, with 8 bases between them. The CDR3 is 14 residues long.

J is TRBJ1-1 and V is TRBV2, with TRBD1 matching 7 bases. The germline V gene encodes CDR1 SNHLY and CDR2 FYNNEI. J gave up 7 bases and V 5 bases, and 13 bases lay outside the gene matches. CDR3 length: 15 amino acids. This chain's CDR3 is CASSPTGFEGGEAFF. The CDR3 coding sequence is TGTGCCAGCAGTCCGACAGGGTTCGAAGGAGGTGAAGCTTTCTTT.

This clone appeared once. The chain is built from TRBV30 and TRBJ1-2; a possible D gene is TRBD1 (6 bases). Germline lookup yields CDR1 GTSNPN and CDR2 SVGIG (reference sequence). Trimming took off 2 bases at V and 0 bases at J, with 16 bases between the two ends. The CDR3 length is 16 residues. CDR3 region: CAWSLLTGRANYGYTF. The CDR3 DNA reads TGTGCCTGGAGTCTATTGACAGGCCGGGCTAACTATGGCTACACCTTC.

The chain recombines TRBV30 with TRBJ2-5; perhaps TRBD1 as D (6 bases). Germline V lookup: CDR1 GTSNPN, CDR2 SVGIG (reference sequence). The CDR3 spans 14 residues. The V end was cut by 0 bases, the J end by 2 bases, with 10 bases between. The DNA for the CDR3 is TGTGCCTGGAGTGTAGGACAGCTTCAAGAGACCCAGTACTTC. It yields the protein CAWSVGQLQETQYF.

The chain uses TRBV9 and TRBJ2-5, with TRBD2 as a possible D gene (6 bases). Trimming shortened V by 0 bases and J by 1 base, and 10 bases separated the two germline ends. Germline assignment: CDR1 SGDLS and CDR2 YYNGEE. The CDR3 extends over 15 amino acids. The CDR3 here is CASSVATGVQETQYF. The CDR3 bases are TGTGCCAGCAGCGTAGCTACGGGGGTCCAAGAGACCCAGTACTTC.

J is TRBJ1-2 and V is TRBV6-5; D ambiguous. The CDR3 spans 14 residues. Germline CDR1 MNHEY, CDR2 SVGAGI. V lost 2 bases to trimming and J lost 4 bases, with 11 bases between them. In DNA form, the CDR3 reads TGTGCCAGCAGTTACAGGGCCGAGGGCTATGGCTACACCTTC. Translated: CASSYRAEGYGYTF.

The rearrangement uses TRBV7-2 and TRBJ1-1; possibly TRBD1 for D (6 bases). Germline CDR1 and CDR2: SGHTA and FQGNSA. V was trimmed by 4 bases and J by 5 bases, leaving 14 bases between them. The CDR3 covers 14 residues. The CDR3 DNA follows: TGTGCCAGCAGCTCCTACAGGGTGGGGACTGAAGCTTTCTTT. Translation gives CASSSYRVGTEAFF. Combining the CDR3 with reference TRBV7-2 and TRBJ1-1 gives the whole variable domain GAGVSQSPSNKVTEKGKDVELRCDPISGHTALYWYRQSLGQGLEFLIYFQGNSAPDKSGLPSDRFSAERTGGSVSTLTIQRTQQEDSAVYLCASSSYRVGTEAFFGQGTRLTVV.

This chain links TRBV28 with TRBJ1-4; D is uncertain. V lost 2 bases and J lost 0, with 7 bases in between. Germline V gene lookup returns CDR1 MDHEN and CDR2 SYDVKM. This CDR3 region has 15 residues. The CDR3, as DNA: TGTGCCAGCAGTTTAACAATTGCAACTAATGAAAAACTGTTTTTT. The encoded protein is CASSLTIATNEKLFF.

V gene TRBV7-6 combines with J gene TRBJ2-1, with 7 bases fitting TRBD2. There are 16 residues in the CDR3. The trim removed 0 bases at V and 4 bases at J, leaving 6 bases unmatched. Germline assignment: CDR1 SGHVS and CDR2 FNYEAQ. CDR3 region: CASSLARGMEYNEQFF. CDR3 nucleotide sequence: TGTGCCAGCAGCTTAGCGCGGGGGATGGAGTACAATGAGCAGTTCTTC.

The rearrangement uses TRBV7-9 and TRBJ2-4; D is possibly TRBD2 (5 bases). The CDR3 extends over 13 amino acids. The V end lost 2 bases, the J end lost 9 bases, and 11 bases lay between the germline ends. CDR1 SEHNR and CDR2 FQNEAQ come from the germline V gene (reference sequence). The DNA of the CDR3 is TGTGCCAGCAGCTTAATTAGCGAGGGCATTCAGTACTTC. The encoded protein is CASSLISEGIQYF.

The chain carries TRBV10-3 and TRBJ1-3; D possibly corresponds to TRBD1 (6 bases). The germline gives CDR1 ENHRY, CDR2 SYGVKD. The ends were cut back, 3 bases at V and 2 bases at J, with 8 bases in the middle. The CDR3 length is 14 residues. As DNA, the CDR3 is TGTGCCATCAGTGATCCAGGGGCTGGAAACACCATATATTTT. Its protein is CAISDPGAGNTIYF.

V usage is TRBV10-3 and J usage is TRBJ1-5, with 10 bases fitting TRBD1. Germline CDR1 ENHRY, CDR2 SYGVKD. The CDR3 has 16 residues. Unmatched junction bases numbered 6, after V lost 4 bases and J lost 3 bases. CDR3 in DNA: TGTGCCATCAGTGCATCCGGGACAGGGGACAATCAGCCCCAGCATTTT. Translation: CAISASGTGDNQPQHF.

This clone was seen just once. V and J are TRBV29-1 and TRBJ2-3; 12 bases line up with TRBD2. CDR3 length equals 14 residues. J lost 8 bases, V lost 3 bases, and 6 bases had no gene match. Germline V gives CDR1 SQVTM, CDR2 ANQGSEA. CDR3 DNA: TGCAGCGTTGAGCCTAGCGGGGGGGCCGGTACGCAGTATTTT. Amino acids: CSVEPSGGAGTQYF.

The DNA for the CDR3 is TGTGCCAGCAGCCCTCAGGGGGAGGGCTACACCTTC. It specifies CASSPQGEGYTF. The chain carries TRBV6-6 and TRBJ1-2; the match to TRBD1 covers 7 bases. This CDR3 comprises 12 residues. Germline V CDR1 and CDR2: MNHNY, SVGAGI (reference sequence). V lost 6 bases to trimming and J lost 8 bases; unmatched junction nucleotides: 6.

This clone showed up just once. The chain joins TRBV3-1 (or the pseudogene TRBV3-2) to TRBJ1-4; 7 bases match TRBD1. V lost 4 bases and J lost 8; bases outside the gene matches: 10. The CDR3 spans 15 residues. Germline V gene lookup returns CDR1 LGHDT and CDR2 YNNKEL (reference sequence). CDR3 nucleotide sequence: TGTGCCAGCAGCCCTTCCGGTGCCAGGGGGGAAAAACTGTTTTTT. It is translated as CASSPSGARGEKLFF.